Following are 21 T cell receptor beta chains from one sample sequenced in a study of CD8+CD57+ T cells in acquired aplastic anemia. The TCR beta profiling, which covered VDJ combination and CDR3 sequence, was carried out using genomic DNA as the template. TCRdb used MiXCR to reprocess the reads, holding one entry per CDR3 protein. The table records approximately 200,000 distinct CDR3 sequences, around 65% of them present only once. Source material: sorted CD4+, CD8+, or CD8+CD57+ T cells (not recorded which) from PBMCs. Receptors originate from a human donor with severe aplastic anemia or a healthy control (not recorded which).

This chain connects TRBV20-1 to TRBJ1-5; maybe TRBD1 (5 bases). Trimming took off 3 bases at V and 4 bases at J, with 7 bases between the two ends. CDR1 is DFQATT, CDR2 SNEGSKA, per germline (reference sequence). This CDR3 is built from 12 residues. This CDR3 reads CSASGGNQPQHF. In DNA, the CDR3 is TGCAGTGCTAGTGGGGGGAATCAGCCCCAGCATTTT.

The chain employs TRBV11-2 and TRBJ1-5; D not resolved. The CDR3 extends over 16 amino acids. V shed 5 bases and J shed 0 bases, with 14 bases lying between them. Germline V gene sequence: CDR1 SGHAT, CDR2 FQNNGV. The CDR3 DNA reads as TGTGCCAGCAGCATCCGGGTCTCTGATAGCAATCAGCCCCAGCATTTT. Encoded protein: CASSIRVSDSNQPQHF.

The CDR3 here is CASSWEGQGNYGYTF. As DNA, the CDR3 is TGTGCCAGCAGTTGGGAAGGACAGGGCAACTATGGCTACACCTTC. V and J are TRBV7-2 and TRBJ1-2; the match to TRBD1 covers 8 bases. From germline, CDR1 is SGHTA and CDR2 FQGNSA. V gave up 6 bases and J gave up 2 bases; unmatched junction bases: 8. This CDR3 contains 15 residues.

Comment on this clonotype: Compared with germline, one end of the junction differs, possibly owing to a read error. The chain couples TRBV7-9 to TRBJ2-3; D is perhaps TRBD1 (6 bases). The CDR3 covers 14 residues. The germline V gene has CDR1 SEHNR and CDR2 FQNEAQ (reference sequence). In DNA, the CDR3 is TGTGCCAGCAGCTTTGGCAGGGACACAGATGCGCAGTATTTT. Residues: CASSFGRDTDAQYF.

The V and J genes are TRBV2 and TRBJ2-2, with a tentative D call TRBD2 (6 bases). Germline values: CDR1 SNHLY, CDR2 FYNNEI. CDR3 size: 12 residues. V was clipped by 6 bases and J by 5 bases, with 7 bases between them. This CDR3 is CASSRETGELFF. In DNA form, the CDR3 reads TGTGCCAGCAGCCGGGAGACCGGGGAGCTGTTTTTT.

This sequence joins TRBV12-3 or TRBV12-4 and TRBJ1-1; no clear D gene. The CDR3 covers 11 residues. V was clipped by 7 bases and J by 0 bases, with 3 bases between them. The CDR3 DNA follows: TGTGCCAGCATGTTGAACACTGAAGCTTTCTTT. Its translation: CASMLNTEAFF.

CDR3 region: CATSRDRGWTEAFF. The DNA of the CDR3 is TGTGCCACCAGCAGAGACAGGGGATGGACTGAAGCTTTCTTT. The chain employs TRBV15 and TRBJ1-1; tentative D call: TRBD1 (6 bases). The germline gives CDR1 LNHNV, CDR2 YYDKDF (reference sequence). Trimming cost V 0 bases and J 5 bases, with 10 bases left between them. This CDR3 contains 14 residues.

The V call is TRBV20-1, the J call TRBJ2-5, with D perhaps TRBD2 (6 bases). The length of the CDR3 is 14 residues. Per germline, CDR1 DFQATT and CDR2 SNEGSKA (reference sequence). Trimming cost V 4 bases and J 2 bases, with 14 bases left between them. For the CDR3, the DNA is TGCAGTGCTATTTGGGACTGGCGACAAGAGACCCAGTACTTC. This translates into CSAIWDWRQETQYF.

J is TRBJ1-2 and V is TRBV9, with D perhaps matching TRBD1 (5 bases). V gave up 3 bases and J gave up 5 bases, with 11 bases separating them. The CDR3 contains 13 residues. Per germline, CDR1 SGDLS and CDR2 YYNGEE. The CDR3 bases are TGTGCCAGCAGCGCGGGGGGGGAGTATGGCTACACCTTC. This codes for CASSAGGEYGYTF.

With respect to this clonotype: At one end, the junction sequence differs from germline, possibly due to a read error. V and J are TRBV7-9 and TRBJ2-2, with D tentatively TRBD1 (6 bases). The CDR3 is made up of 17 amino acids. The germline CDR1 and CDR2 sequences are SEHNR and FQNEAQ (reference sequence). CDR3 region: CANSLTLRRGHGGELFF. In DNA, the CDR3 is TGTGCCAACAGCTTAACGTTGCGAAGGGGACATGGCGGGGAGCTGTTTTTT.

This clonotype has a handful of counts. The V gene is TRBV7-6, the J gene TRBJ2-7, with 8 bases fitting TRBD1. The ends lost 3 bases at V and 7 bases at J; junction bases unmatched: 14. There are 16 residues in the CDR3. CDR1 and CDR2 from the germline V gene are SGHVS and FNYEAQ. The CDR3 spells CASSLYRGQGRGEQYF. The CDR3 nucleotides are TGTGCCAGCAGCTTGTACCGCGGACAGGGAAGGGGGGAGCAGTACTTC.

CDR3 bases: TGTGCCAGCAGTGCGGTGCGGGGGGCCTATGGCTACACCTTC. Translated, it gives CASSAVRGAYGYTF. The gene calls are TRBV12-3 or TRBV12-4 and TRBJ1-2, with TRBD1 as a possible D gene (6 bases). The CDR3 loop spans 14 amino acids. V lost 5 bases and J 4 bases, leaving 14 bases between the germline ends.

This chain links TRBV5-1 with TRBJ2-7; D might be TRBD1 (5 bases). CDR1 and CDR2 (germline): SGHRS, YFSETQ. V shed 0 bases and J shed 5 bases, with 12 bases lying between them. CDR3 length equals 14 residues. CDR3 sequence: CASSLDPGKDEQYF. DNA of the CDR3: TGCGCCAGCAGCTTGGACCCAGGGAAGGACGAGCAGTACTTC.

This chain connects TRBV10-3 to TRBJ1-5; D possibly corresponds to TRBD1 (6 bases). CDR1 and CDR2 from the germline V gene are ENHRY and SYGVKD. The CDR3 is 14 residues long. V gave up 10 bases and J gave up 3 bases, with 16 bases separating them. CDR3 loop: CASNPGQYNQPQHF. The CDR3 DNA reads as TGTGCCAGCAACCCCGGACAGTACAATCAGCCCCAGCATTTT.

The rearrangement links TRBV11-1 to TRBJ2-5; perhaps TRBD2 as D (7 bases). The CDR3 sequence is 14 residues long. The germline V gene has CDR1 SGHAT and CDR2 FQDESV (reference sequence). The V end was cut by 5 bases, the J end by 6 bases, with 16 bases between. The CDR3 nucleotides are TGTGCCAGCAGCCCCTCGGGGGGCGGAAAGACCCAGTACTTC. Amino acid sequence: CASSPSGGGKTQYF.

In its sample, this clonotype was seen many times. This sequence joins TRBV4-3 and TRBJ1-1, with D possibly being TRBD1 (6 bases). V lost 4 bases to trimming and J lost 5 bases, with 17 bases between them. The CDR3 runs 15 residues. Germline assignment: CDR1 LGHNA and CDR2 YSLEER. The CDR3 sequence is CASSLLTGVGTEAFF. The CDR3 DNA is TGCGCCAGCAGCCTACTGACAGGAGTGGGTACTGAAGCTTTCTTT.

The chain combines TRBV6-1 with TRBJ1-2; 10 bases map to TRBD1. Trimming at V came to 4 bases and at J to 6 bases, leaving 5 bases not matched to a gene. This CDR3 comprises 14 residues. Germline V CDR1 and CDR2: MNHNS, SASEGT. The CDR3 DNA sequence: TGTGCCAGCAGTGCCCCCGGGACAGGGGATGGCTACACCTTC. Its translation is CASSAPGTGDGYTF.

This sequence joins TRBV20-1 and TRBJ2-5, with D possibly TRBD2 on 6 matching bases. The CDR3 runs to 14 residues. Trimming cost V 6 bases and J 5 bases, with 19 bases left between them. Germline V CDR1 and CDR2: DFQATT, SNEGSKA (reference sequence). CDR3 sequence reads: CSAVPMRAGETQYF. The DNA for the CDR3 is TGCAGTGCCGTCCCTATGAGGGCGGGGGAGACCCAGTACTTC.

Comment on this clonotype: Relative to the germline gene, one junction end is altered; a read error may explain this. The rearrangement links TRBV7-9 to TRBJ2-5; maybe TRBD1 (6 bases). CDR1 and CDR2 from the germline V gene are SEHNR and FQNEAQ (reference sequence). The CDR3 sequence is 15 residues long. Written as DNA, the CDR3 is TGTGCCAGCAGCTTAGATCTGGGGGCTCAAGAGACCCAGCACTTC. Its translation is CASSLDLGAQETQHF.

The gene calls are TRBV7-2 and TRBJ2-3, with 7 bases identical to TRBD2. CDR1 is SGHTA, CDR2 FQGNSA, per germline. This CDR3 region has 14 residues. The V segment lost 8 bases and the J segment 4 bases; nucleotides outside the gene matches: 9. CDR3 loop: CASAAGLRSDTQYF. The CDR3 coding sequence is TGTGCCAGCGCAGCGGGACTCAGGTCAGATACGCAGTATTTT.

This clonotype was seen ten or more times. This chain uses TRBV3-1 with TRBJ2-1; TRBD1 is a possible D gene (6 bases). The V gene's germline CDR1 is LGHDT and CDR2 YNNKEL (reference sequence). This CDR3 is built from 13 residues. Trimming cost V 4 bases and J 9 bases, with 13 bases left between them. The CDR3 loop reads CASSPLLQGEQFF. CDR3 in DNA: TGTGCCAGCAGCCCCTTACTACAGGGTGAGCAGTTCTTC.